This entry lists 15 T cell receptor beta chains sequenced from one sample in a study of OX40 agonist ivuxolimab in advanced cancers. This table comes from immunoSEQ multiplex PCR, and its TCRdb copy is limited to in-frame clones, with some not included. Among about 25,000 clones, 85% were seen once, and the ten largest hold about 25%. Here the sequenced sample was CD4+ or CD8+ T cells sorted from blood, taken in a trial of the OX40 agonist ivuxolimab. All receptors derive from an adult with an advanced solid tumor such as melanoma, head and neck, liver or kidney cancer.

This clone is deemed medium-sized. The rearrangement uses TRBV30 and TRBJ1-2; unclear D gene. This CDR3 spans 15 amino acids. Trimming stripped 0 bases from V and 6 bases from J, with 17 bases between. From germline, CDR1 is GTSNPN and CDR2 SVGIG (reference sequence). CDR3 amino acids: CAWSVGSSWTDGYTF. The CDR3 region has the DNA TGTGCCTGGAGTGTCGGCTCTTCTTGGACGGATGGCTACACCTTC.

This clone occurred once. This sequence joins TRBV4-1 and TRBJ2-1, with 10 bases matching TRBD2. The CDR3 spans 14 residues. The germline CDR1 and CDR2 sequences are MGHRA and YSYEKL. The V and J ends lost 4 bases and 5 bases, in that order; junction bases with no gene match: 2. DNA of the CDR3: TGCGCCAGCAGCCTCGGACTAGCGGACAATGAGCAGTTCTTC. Its translation: CASSLGLADNEQFF.

The chain joins TRBV4-1 to TRBJ2-7; D is possibly TRBD1 (6 bases). The CDR3 is made up of 14 amino acids. The germline V and J ends were trimmed by 4 bases and 3 bases, with 13 bases remaining between them. CDR1 and CDR2 from the germline V gene are MGHRA and YSYEKL. CDR3 residues: CASSPQGTDYEQYF. CDR3 DNA: TGCGCCAGCAGCCCGCAGGGGACGGACTACGAGCAGTACTTC.

The chain uses TRBV9 and TRBJ1-2; TRBD1 is a possible D gene (5 bases). Per germline, CDR1 SGDLS and CDR2 YYNGEE. Trimming removed 3 bases at V and 3 bases at J, with 15 bases between. The CDR3 has 15 amino acids. CDR3 region: CASSARLGQDYGYTF. The CDR3 DNA reads as TGTGCCAGCAGCGCCAGGCTGGGGCAGGACTATGGCTACACCTTC.

This clone has a handful of counts. The chain has TRBV11-3 and TRBJ1-2; D not resolved. The V end was cut by 4 bases, the J end by 1 base, with 4 bases between. This CDR3 has 12 residues. CDR1 is SGHNT and CDR2 is YENEEA in the germline V gene. CDR3 loop: CASSSDNYGYTF. The CDR3 DNA reads as TGTGCCAGCAGCTCCGATAACTATGGCTACACCTTC.

The chain is built from TRBV21-1 and TRBJ2-7; the D segment call TRBD2 is taken from the table without a DNA check. TRBV21-1 represents a pseudogene. This CDR3 is 16 amino acids long. CDR3 coding DNA: TGTGCCAGCAGCAAAGATCAACTAGCGGGGGCCTACGAGCAGTACTTC. It yields the protein CASSKDQLAGAYEQYF.

The V gene is TRBV7-6, the J gene TRBJ1-5; D is unclear. From germline, CDR1 is SGHVS and CDR2 FNYEAQ. Trimming removed 1 base at V and 6 bases at J, with 10 bases between. This CDR3 region has 14 residues. CDR3 DNA: TGTGCCAGCAGCTTAGGTGGGGAGGGTCAGCCCCAGCATTTT. It yields the protein CASSLGGEGQPQHF.

This chain joins TRBV6-5 and TRBJ2-7; perhaps TRBD2 as D (6 bases). Germline-derived CDR1 and CDR2 are MNHEY and SVGAGI. Trimming pared 0 bases from V and 4 bases from J, leaving 13 bases between. The CDR3 totals 15 residues. This CDR3 is CASSYSSSVRYEQYF. The CDR3 nucleotides read TGTGCCAGCAGTTACTCGTCTAGCGTTAGGTACGAGCAGTACTTC.

The chain couples TRBV7-3 to TRBJ2-7; 7 bases fit TRBD2. From germline, CDR1 is SGHTA and CDR2 FQGTGA. V shed 5 bases, J shed 7 bases, and the junction held 14 bases outside the gene matches. The CDR3 has 15 amino acids. CDR3 in amino acids: CASSPLPGGSWEQYF. Here the CDR3 DNA reads TGTGCCAGCAGCCCTTTGCCGGGAGGCTCTTGGGAGCAGTACTTC. Supplemented by reference TRBV7-3 and TRBJ2-7, the full variable domain reads GAGVSQTPSNKVTEKGKYVELRCDPISGHTALYWYRQSLGQGPEFLIYFQGTGAADDSGLPNDRFFAVRPEGSVSTLKIQRTERGDSAVYLCASSPLPGGSWEQYFGPGTRLTVT.

The rearrangement joins TRBV5-5 to TRBJ1-2; the D is unclear. The V gene lost 0 bases and the J gene lost 4 bases, with 13 bases spanning the gap. CDR3 length: 15 amino acids. The V gene's germline CDR1 is SGHKS and CDR2 YYEKEE (reference sequence). The chain's CDR3 is CASSLDRSGGYGYTF. DNA for the CDR3: TGTGCCAGCAGCTTGGATCGGTCAGGAGGCTATGGCTACACCTTC. Based on the CDR3 plus reference TRBV5-5 and TRBJ1-2, the full variable domain is DAGVTQSPTHLIKTRGQQVTLRCSPISGHKSVSWYQQVLGQGPQFIFQYYEKEERGRGNFPDRFSARQFPNYSSELNVNALLLGDSALYLCASSLDRSGGYGYTFGSGTRLTVV.

The chain has TRBV7-9 and TRBJ2-2, with 11 bases identical to TRBD1. V gave up 4 bases and J gave up 7 bases; unmatched junction bases: 8. Germline V gives CDR1 SEHNR, CDR2 FQNEAQ (reference sequence). The CDR3 sequence is 16 residues long. The CDR3 loop reads CASSSWTGGAFGELFF. The CDR3 DNA reads TGTGCCAGCAGCTCCTGGACAGGGGGCGCCTTCGGGGAGCTGTTTTTT.

J is TRBJ2-7 and V is TRBV27, with 7 bases that match TRBD1. This CDR3 contains 15 residues. From germline, CDR1 is MNHEY and CDR2 SMNVEV (reference sequence). V gave up 5 bases and J gave up 3 bases; unmatched junction bases: 10. The CDR3 is CASSPGTEILYEQYF. The DNA of the CDR3 is TGTGCCAGCAGTCCCGGGACAGAGATTCTCTACGAGCAGTACTTC.

The chain recombines TRBV4-1 with TRBJ2-7; D ambiguous. V was pared by 1 base and J by 0 bases, with 10 bases between. The V gene's germline CDR1 is MGHRA and CDR2 YSYEKL. The CDR3 extends over 15 amino acids. Here the CDR3 reads CASSQADSHSYEQYF. The DNA for the CDR3 is TGCGCCAGCAGCCAAGCAGACTCCCACTCCTACGAGCAGTACTTC.

This chain connects TRBV7-9 to TRBJ2-2, with D tentatively TRBD1 (5 bases). The CDR3 totals 14 residues. CDR1 and CDR2 (germline): SEHNR, FQNEAQ (reference sequence). Trimming removed 1 base at V and 3 bases at J, with 6 bases between. The CDR3 sequence: CASSLVGDTGELFF. The CDR3 DNA reads TGTGCCAGCAGCTTAGTAGGGGACACCGGGGAGCTGTTTTTT. The whole variable domain, filled in from reference TRBV7-9 and TRBJ2-2, reads DTGVSQNPRHKITKRGQNVTFRCDPISEHNRLYWYRQTLGQGPEFLTYFQNEAQLEKSRLLSDRFSAERPKGSFSTLEIQRTEQGDSAMYLCASSLVGDTGELFFGEGSRLTVL.

CDR3: CAPNRDTIAKNIQYF. In DNA, the CDR3 is TGTGCCCCCAACAGGGACACTATAGCCAAAAACATTCAGTACTTC. The chain recombines TRBV10-3 with TRBJ2-4, with D tentatively TRBD1 (6 bases). CDR1 is ENHRY and CDR2 is SYGVKD in the germline V gene. This CDR3 has 15 amino acids. Trimming shortened V by 11 bases and J by 0 bases, and 17 bases separated the two germline ends.